The sequence of this T cell receptor (beta chain) was determined in a study of blood T cell repertoires in COVID-19. About the study: The United States, Italy and Spain provided the acute and convalescent COVID-19 samples. PBMCs, B-cell-depleted T cells, or T cells were the source of the cDNA or gDNA that made up the material.

Per the original methods: The assay estimated nucleated cells by amplifying reference gene primers. This table comes from immunoSEQ multiplex PCR, and its TCRdb copy is limited to in-frame clones, with some not included. That table gives V, J and clone size, and the DNA gave D and trimming. Of some 46,000 clones in the sample, 88% were seen once. The V gene's germline CDR1 is SEHNR and CDR2 FQNEAQ (reference sequence). V shed 4 bases and J 8 bases; nucleotides not matched to a gene: 8. The CDR3 contains 15 residues. This rearrangement joins TRBV7-9 to TRBJ1-6, with 7 nucleotides matching TRBD1. This receptor was taken from a man in his fifties or sixties with acute or convalescent COVID-19. Input material: peripheral blood. CDR3 region: CASSSRQGADSPLHF. DNA of the CDR3: TGTGCCAGCAGCTCCCGACAGGGTGCGGATTCACCCCTCCACTTT.